The T cell receptor (beta chain) under discussion was sequenced for a study of T cell responses to AZD1222 COVID-19 vaccine. As for the study in general: The analysis combined second doses at about 4 or about 12 weeks. Study-level findings and limits: Repertoires were sampled only after the peak T cell response. Recipients of two AZD1222 doses showed rising Spike-specific TCR breadth and depth. Most donors were white British and more were female, and clonal diversity was possibly underestimated.

Notes on this clone: Its antigen remains unknown.

Repertoires were generated with immunoSEQ multiplex PCR, while TCRdb's copy carries only in-frame clones and drops some. In the table there are some 130,000 clones, just over 85% of which are singletons. Trimming shortened V by 6 bases and J by 4 bases, and 9 bases separated the two germline ends. The CDR3 is 12 residues long. From germline, CDR1 is LGHNT and CDR2 FRNRAP. The clonotype comes from an adult in good health. This sequence joins TRBV12-5 and TRBJ2-5; no reliable D call. Specimen: peripheral blood, collected on day 0 of AZD1222 vaccination. CDR3 in DNA: TGTGCTAGTGGCGCCTCACTAGAGACCCAGTACTTC. Translation: CASGASLETQYF.